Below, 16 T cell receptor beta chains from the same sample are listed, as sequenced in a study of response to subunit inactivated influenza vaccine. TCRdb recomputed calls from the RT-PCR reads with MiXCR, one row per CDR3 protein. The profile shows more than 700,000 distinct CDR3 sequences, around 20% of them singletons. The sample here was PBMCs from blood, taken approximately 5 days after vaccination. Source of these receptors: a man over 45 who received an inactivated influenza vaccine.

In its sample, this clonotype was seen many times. CDR3 in DNA: TGCAGCTTTGCTGAGAGGGGACTAGCGGGTTACCAGTTCTTC. Encoded protein: CSFAERGLAGYQFF. This chain joins TRBV29-1 and TRBJ2-1, with TRBD2 matching over 12 bases. Germline V gene sequence: CDR1 SQVTM, CDR2 ANQGSEA. V shed 8 bases, J shed 13 bases, and the junction held 15 bases outside the gene matches. The CDR3 is 14 residues long.

This CDR3 reads CSVDGLAGSIETQYF. The CDR3 DNA is TGCAGCGTTGACGGGCTAGCGGGTTCGATAGAGACCCAGTACTTC. This rearrangement joins TRBV29-1 to TRBJ2-5; 8 bases are a match to TRBD2. CDR3 size: 15 residues. Trimming cost V 3 bases and J 4 bases; bases outside gene matches: 10. CDR1 is SQVTM and CDR2 is ANQGSEA in the germline V gene.

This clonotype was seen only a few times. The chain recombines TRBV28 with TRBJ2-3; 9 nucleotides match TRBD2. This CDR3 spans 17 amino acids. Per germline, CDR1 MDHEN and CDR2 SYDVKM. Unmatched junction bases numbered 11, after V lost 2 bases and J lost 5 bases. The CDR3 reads CASSLRVAGGPGDTQYF. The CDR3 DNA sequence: TGTGCCAGCAGTTTACGGGTGGCGGGAGGGCCGGGAGATACGCAGTATTTT. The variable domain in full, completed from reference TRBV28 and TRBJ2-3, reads DVKVTQSSRYLVKRTGEKVFLECVQDMDHENMFWYRQDPGLGLRLIYFSYDVKMKEKGDIPEGYSVSREKKERFSLILESASTNQTSMYLCASSLRVAGGPGDTQYFGPGTRLTVL.

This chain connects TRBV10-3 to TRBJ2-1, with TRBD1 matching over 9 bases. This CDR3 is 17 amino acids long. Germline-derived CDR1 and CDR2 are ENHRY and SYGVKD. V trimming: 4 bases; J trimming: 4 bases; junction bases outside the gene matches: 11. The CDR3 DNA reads TGTGCCATCAGTGGGTGGGGACAGGGCCGAGGTTACAATGAGCAGTTCTTC. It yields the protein CAISGWGQGRGYNEQFF.

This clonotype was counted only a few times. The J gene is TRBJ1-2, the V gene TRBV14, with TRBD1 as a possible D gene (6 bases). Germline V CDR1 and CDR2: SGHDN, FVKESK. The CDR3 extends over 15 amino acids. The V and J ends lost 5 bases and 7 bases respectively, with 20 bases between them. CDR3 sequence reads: CASSNDQGPWSGYTF. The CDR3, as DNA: TGTGCCAGCAGCAATGACCAGGGGCCGTGGAGTGGCTACACCTTC.

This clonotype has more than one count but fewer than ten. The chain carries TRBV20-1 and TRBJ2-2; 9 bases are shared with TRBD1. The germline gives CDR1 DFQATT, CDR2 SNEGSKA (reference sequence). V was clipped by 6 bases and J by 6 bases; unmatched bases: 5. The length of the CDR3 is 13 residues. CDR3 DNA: TGCAGTGCCAATGGACAGGGGTCCGGGGAGCTGTTTTTT. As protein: CSANGQGSGELFF.

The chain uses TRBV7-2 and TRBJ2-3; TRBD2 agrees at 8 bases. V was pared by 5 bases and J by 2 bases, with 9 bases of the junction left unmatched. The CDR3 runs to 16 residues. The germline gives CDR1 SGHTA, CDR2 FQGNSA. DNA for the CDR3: TGTGCCAGCAGCCCCCAACAGCGGGGGACCACAGATACGCAGTATTTT. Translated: CASSPQQRGTTDTQYF.

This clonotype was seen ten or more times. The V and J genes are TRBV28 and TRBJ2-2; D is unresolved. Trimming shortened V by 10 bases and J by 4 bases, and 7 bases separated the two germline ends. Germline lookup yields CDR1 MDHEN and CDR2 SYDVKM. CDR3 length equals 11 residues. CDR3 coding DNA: TGTGCCACCACGGGCACCGGGGAGCTGTTTTTT. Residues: CATTGTGELFF.

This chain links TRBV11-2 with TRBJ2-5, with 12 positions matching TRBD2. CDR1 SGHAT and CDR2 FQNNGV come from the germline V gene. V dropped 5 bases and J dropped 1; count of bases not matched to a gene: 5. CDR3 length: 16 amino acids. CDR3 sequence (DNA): TGTGCCAGCAGCCCGACTAGCGGGGGACCCCAAGAGACCCAGTACTTC. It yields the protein CASSPTSGGPQETQYF.

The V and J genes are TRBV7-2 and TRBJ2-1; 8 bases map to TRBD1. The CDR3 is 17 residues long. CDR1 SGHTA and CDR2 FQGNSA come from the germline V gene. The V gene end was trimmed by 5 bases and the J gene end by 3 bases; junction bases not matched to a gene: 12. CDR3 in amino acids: CASSPIPWTGRYNEQFF. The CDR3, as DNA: TGTGCCAGCAGCCCAATTCCATGGACAGGGCGCTACAATGAGCAGTTCTTC.

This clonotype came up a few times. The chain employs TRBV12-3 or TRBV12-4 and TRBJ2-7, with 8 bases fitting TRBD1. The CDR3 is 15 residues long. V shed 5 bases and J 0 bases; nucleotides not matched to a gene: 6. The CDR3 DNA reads TGTGCCAGCAGTCCCCACGGACAGGGCTCCTACGAGCAGTACTTC. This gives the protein CASSPHGQGSYEQYF.

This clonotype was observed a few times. CDR3 region: CAISEEDRGLDEQYF. The CDR3 DNA follows: TGTGCCATCAGTGAGGAGGACAGGGGGCTCGACGAGCAGTACTTC. The chain combines TRBV10-3 with TRBJ2-7, with 11 bases fitting TRBD1. The CDR3 is made up of 15 amino acids. With V trimmed by 2 bases and J by 5 bases, 5 bases remained unmatched. From germline, CDR1 is ENHRY and CDR2 SYGVKD.

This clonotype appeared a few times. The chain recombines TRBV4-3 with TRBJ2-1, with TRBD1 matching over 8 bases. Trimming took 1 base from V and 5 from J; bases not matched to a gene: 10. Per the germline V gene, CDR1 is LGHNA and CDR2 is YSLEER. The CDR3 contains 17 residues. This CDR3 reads CASSQAPRDRRNNEQFF. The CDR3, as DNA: TGCGCCAGCAGCCAAGCCCCCCGGGACAGGCGAAACAATGAGCAGTTCTTC.

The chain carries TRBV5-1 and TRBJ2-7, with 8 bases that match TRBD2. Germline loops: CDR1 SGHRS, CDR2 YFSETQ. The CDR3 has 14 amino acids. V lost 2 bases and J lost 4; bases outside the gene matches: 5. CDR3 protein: CASSLREGPYEQYF. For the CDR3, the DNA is TGCGCCAGCAGCTTACGGGAGGGCCCTTACGAGCAGTACTTC.

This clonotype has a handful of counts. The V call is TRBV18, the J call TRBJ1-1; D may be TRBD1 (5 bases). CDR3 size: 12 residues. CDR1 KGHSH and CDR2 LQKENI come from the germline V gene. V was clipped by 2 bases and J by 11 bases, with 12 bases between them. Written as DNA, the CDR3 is TGTGCCAGCTCACCATCGGAGGGGACGGCTTTCTTT. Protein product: CASSPSEGTAFF.

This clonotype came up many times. CDR3 DNA: TGTGCCAGCAGCTTAAGGGGGCAGCAAGAGACCCAGTACTTC. Protein sequence: CASSLRGQQETQYF. This chain joins TRBV5-5 and TRBJ2-5, with 7 nucleotides matching TRBD1. The germline CDR1 and CDR2 sequences are SGHKS and YYEKEE (reference sequence). J was trimmed by 2 bases and V by 2 bases; bases with no gene match: 3. The CDR3 covers 14 residues.